The 22 T cell receptor beta chains below all came from one sample that was sequenced in a study of T cell responses to AZD1222 COVID-19 vaccine. TCRdb's table, derived via immunoSEQ multiplex PCR, lists solely in-frame clones and lacks some. Of about 140,000 clones in the sample, about 94% were seen once. The sequenced sample was peripheral blood, obtained 28 days after the second AZD1222 dose. The receptors stem from an adult who received the AZD1222 COVID-19 vaccine.

V usage is TRBV12-3 or TRBV12-4 and J usage is TRBJ1-5; D is undetermined. V gave up 3 bases and J gave up 6 bases, with 3 bases separating them. This CDR3 is 11 amino acids long. In DNA, the CDR3 is TGTGCCAGCAGTTTCGGTCAGCCCCAGCATTTT. It codes for CASSFGQPQHF.

The rearrangement joins TRBV29-1 to TRBJ2-3; possibly TRBD2 for D (6 bases). Germline assignment: CDR1 SQVTM and CDR2 ANQGSEA. The CDR3 runs to 13 residues. V lost 4 bases to trimming and J lost 2 bases, with 10 bases between them. Written as DNA, the CDR3 is TGCAGCGTTGGGACTACGATCACAGATACGCAGTATTTT. The encoded protein is CSVGTTITDTQYF.

The chain carries TRBV19 and TRBJ2-1, with D perhaps TRBD1 (5 bases). The CDR3 runs to 14 residues. V lost 3 bases and J lost 2, with 8 bases in between. Germline CDR1 and CDR2: LNHDA and SQIVND (reference sequence). CDR3 coding DNA: TGTGCCAGTAGTATCCAGGGCCCCTACAATGAGCAGTTCTTC. Translated: CASSIQGPYNEQFF. Full variable domain (missing parts from reference TRBV19 and TRBJ2-1): DGGITQSPKYLFRKEGQNVTLSCEQNLNHDAMYWYRQDPGQGLRLIYYSQIVNDFQKGDIAEGYSVSREKKESFPLTVTSAQKNPTAFYLCASSIQGPYNEQFFGPGTRLTVL.

This sequence joins TRBV2 and TRBJ1-6, with D uncertain. CDR1 is SNHLY and CDR2 is FYNNEI in the germline V gene. V was pared by 4 bases and J by 8 bases, with 12 bases between. The CDR3 sequence is 14 residues long. CDR3 DNA sequence: TGTGCCAGCAGTGTTAAGGGCGATTATTCACCCCTCCACTTT. Translation gives CASSVKGDYSPLHF.

The V gene is TRBV4-3, the J gene TRBJ1-1, with a tentative D call TRBD1 (5 bases). V was clipped by 0 bases and J by 7 bases, with 9 bases between them. The CDR3 spans 13 residues. Germline V gene data show CDR1 as LGHNA and CDR2 as YSLEER. The CDR3 nucleotides read TGCGCCAGCAGCCAAGAAGGGGAGGGTGAAGCTTTCTTT. It encodes CASSQEGEGEAFF.

The chain uses TRBV5-1 and TRBJ2-2; D is possibly TRBD1 or TRBD2 (6 bases each). CDR3 size: 15 residues. Trimming pared 4 bases from V and 7 bases from J, leaving 17 bases between. Per the germline V gene, CDR1 is SGHRS and CDR2 is YFSETQ. CDR3 protein: CASSPVGGNDGELFF. For the CDR3, the DNA is TGCGCCAGCAGCCCGGTAGGGGGGAATGACGGGGAGCTGTTTTTT.

The chain carries TRBV10-3 and TRBJ1-5; D is possibly TRBD1 (6 bases). V lost 3 bases and J 7 bases, leaving 19 bases between the germline ends. The CDR3 covers 16 residues. Germline V gene sequence: CDR1 ENHRY, CDR2 SYGVKD. CDR3 protein: CAISDRIGQGQQPQHF. CDR3 bases: TGTGCCATCAGTGATCGTATTGGGCAGGGACAACAGCCCCAGCATTTT.

This clone has a single count. The V gene is TRBV27, the J gene TRBJ2-7; 9 positions match TRBD1. The V gene end was trimmed by 4 bases and the J gene end by 4 bases; junction bases not matched to a gene: 8. CDR1 and CDR2 from the germline V gene are MNHEY and SMNVEV (reference sequence). The CDR3 extends over 15 amino acids. Here the CDR3 DNA reads TGTGCCAGCAGTTGGACAGGGGATTTGGGTTACGAGCAGTACTTC. Its translation is CASSWTGDLGYEQYF.

This clone was seen once. The rearrangement links TRBV7-2 to TRBJ2-5, with 16 bases identical to TRBD2. The CDR3 loop spans 16 amino acids. CDR1 is SGHTA, CDR2 FQGNSA, per germline. V was clipped by 4 bases and J by 3 bases; unmatched bases: 2. CDR3 sequence (DNA): TGTGCCAGCAGCTCGGGACTAGCGGGAGGGGAAGAGACCCAGTACTTC. It is translated as CASSSGLAGGEETQYF. The full variable domain, rest sourced from reference TRBV7-2 and TRBJ2-5, is GAGVSQSPSNKVTEKGKDVELRCDPISGHTALYWYRQSLGQGLEFLIYFQGNSAPDKSGLPSDRFSAERTGGSVSTLTIQRTQQEDSAVYLCASSSGLAGGEETQYFGPGTRLLVL.

Concerning this clone itself: At one of its ends the junction is not consistent with the germline gene, which may arise from a read error. The CDR3, as DNA: TGTGCTAGCAGCTTAGCGGGGGGCCGGGAGACCCAGTACTTC. Amino acids: CASSLAGGRETQYF. The chain carries TRBV7-7 and TRBJ2-5; TRBD2 agrees at 10 bases. CDR3 size: 14 residues. Germline assignment: CDR1 SSHAT and CDR2 FNYEAQ (reference sequence).

The chain combines TRBV28 with TRBJ2-5; no clear D. Trimming stripped 1 base from V and 4 bases from J, with 4 bases between. The CDR3 extends over 12 amino acids. Germline CDR1 and CDR2: MDHEN and SYDVKM. CDR3 sequence (DNA): TGTGCCAGCAGTTTATCAGGAGAGACCCAGTACTTC. Its protein product is CASSLSGETQYF.

This rearrangement joins TRBV11-2 to TRBJ2-6; D gene uncertain. V lost 5 bases and J lost 1, with 6 bases in between. Germline V gene lookup returns CDR1 SGHAT and CDR2 FQNNGV. CDR3 size: 14 residues. The DNA of the CDR3 is TGTGCCAGCAGCCCTACTTCTGGGGCCAACGTCCTGACTTTC. Amino acids: CASSPTSGANVLTF.

The chain joins TRBV5-1 to TRBJ1-4; no clear D. Germline V gene lookup returns CDR1 SGHRS and CDR2 YFSETQ. The CDR3 loop spans 14 amino acids. V was trimmed by 5 bases and J by 0 bases, leaving 8 bases between them. The CDR3, as DNA: TGCGCCAGCAGGGATTTGGCAACTAATGAAAAACTGTTTTTT. It translates to CASRDLATNEKLFF.

The J gene is TRBJ2-7, the V gene TRBV10-3; 9 bases are shared with TRBD2. CDR3 length: 16 amino acids. Germline CDR1 reads ENHRY; CDR2 reads SYGVKD. The J segment lost 0 bases and the V segment lost 8 bases, leaving 11 bases of the junction unmatched. The CDR3 DNA sequence: TGTGCCATCGGGAGGGCTAGCGGGGCCAGCTCCTACGAGCAGTACTTC. Its translation: CAIGRASGASSYEQYF.

The count of this clone is one. The rearrangement links TRBV19 to TRBJ2-7, with TRBD1 matching 7 bases. The germline gives CDR1 LNHDA, CDR2 SQIVND (reference sequence). V lost 3 bases, J lost 5 bases, and 4 bases stayed unmatched. The CDR3 has 13 residues. The CDR3 loop reads CASSIRTGNEQYF. The CDR3 DNA sequence: TGTGCCAGTAGTATCCGGACAGGAAACGAGCAGTACTTC.

The chain recombines TRBV7-9 with TRBJ1-6; D ambiguous. CDR3 length: 12 amino acids. Trimming shortened V by 4 bases and J by 14 bases, and 12 bases separated the two germline ends. The germline V gene encodes CDR1 SEHNR and CDR2 FQNEAQ (reference sequence). The CDR3 coding sequence is TGTGCCAGCAGCTCCAGTTTCATCACCCTCCACTTT. Residues: CASSSSFITLHF. The full variable domain, completed using reference TRBV7-9 and TRBJ1-6, is DTGVSQNPRHKITKRGQNVTFRCDPISEHNRLYWYRQTLGQGPEFLTYFQNEAQLEKSRLLSDRFSAERPKGSFSTLEIQRTEQGDSAMYLCASSSSFITLHFGNGTRLTVT.

V is TRBV7-2 and J is TRBJ2-7; the match to TRBD1 covers 7 bases. V was pared by 5 bases and J by 5 bases, with 12 bases of the junction left unmatched. The CDR3 covers 15 residues. CDR1 and CDR2 (germline): SGHTA, FQGNSA. CDR3 DNA: TGTGCCAGCAGCCCCTCCTCGGACAGGTGGAACGAGCAGTACTTC. Translation: CASSPSSDRWNEQYF.

This clone has only one observation. V usage is TRBV29-1 and J usage is TRBJ2-3; no definite D call. The germline gives CDR1 SQVTM, CDR2 ANQGSEA. The V end lost 4 bases, the J end lost 1 base, and 6 bases lay between the germline ends. The CDR3 sequence is 12 residues long. CDR3 amino acids: CSVVLRTDTQYF. The DNA of the CDR3 is TGCAGCGTTGTTCTCCGCACAGATACGCAGTATTTT.

The chain combines TRBV7-9 with TRBJ2-1; 8 bases map to TRBD2. Germline lookup yields CDR1 SEHNR and CDR2 FQNEAQ (reference sequence). The CDR3 loop spans 17 amino acids. Trimming at V came to 8 bases and at J to 7 bases, leaving 19 bases not matched to a gene. This CDR3 is CASRLLIAGTTGNEQFF. The CDR3 DNA reads as TGTGCCAGCCGTCTACTAATAGCGGGGACCACTGGGAATGAGCAGTTCTTC.

V and J are TRBV19 and TRBJ2-5; D tentatively fits TRBD1 or TRBD2 (5 bases each). Trimming took off 4 bases at V and 1 base at J, with 13 bases between the two ends. The germline V gene encodes CDR1 LNHDA and CDR2 SQIVND (reference sequence). The CDR3 consists of 15 residues. Here the CDR3 reads CASSTGRASQETQYF. CDR3 DNA: TGTGCCAGTAGTACGGGACGGGCGAGCCAAGAGACCCAGTACTTC.

V and J are TRBV2 and TRBJ1-5; possibly TRBD1 for D (5 bases). This CDR3 is 13 amino acids long. Germline V gene data show CDR1 as SNHLY and CDR2 as FYNNEI. V was shortened by 4 bases and J by 5 bases, with 9 bases between the two germline ends. In nucleotides, the CDR3 is TGTGCCAGCAGTGTGAGAGGGGATCAGCCCCAGCATTTT. Translating it yields CASSVRGDQPQHF.

This clone was picked up one time. The CDR3 DNA follows: TGTGCCAGCAGCGGTCGGGGGCCTGCGAACACCGGGGAGCTGTTTTTT. Translating it yields CASSGRGPANTGELFF. V usage is TRBV5-4 and J usage is TRBJ2-2; D could derive from TRBD1 or TRBD2 (6 bases each). The V end was cut by 4 bases, the J end by 0 bases, with 13 bases between. This CDR3 has 16 amino acids. Germline CDR1 is SGHNT and CDR2 is YYREEE (reference sequence).